These 24 T cell receptor beta chains originate from one sample sequenced in a study of PD-1 blockade in classical Hodgkin lymphoma. Sequencing was performed with immunoSEQ multiplex PCR; in TCRdb, only in-frame clones are kept and a portion is missing. The sample records nearly 55,000 clones, about 85% being singletons. All patients relapsed after autologous stem cell transplantation, and brentuximab vedotin exposure varied. Sequencing was performed on peripheral blood mononuclear cells (PBMCs), taken at baseline. Receptors were obtained from a human donor with classical Hodgkin lymphoma.

The chain has TRBV27 and TRBJ2-7; D may be TRBD1 (5 bases). There are 15 residues in the CDR3. Germline V lookup: CDR1 MNHEY, CDR2 SMNVEV (reference sequence). The V and J ends lost 5 bases and 1 base respectively, with 15 bases between them. The CDR3, as DNA: TGTGCCAGCAGTCCCTTCTCCCGACAGTCCTACGAGCAGTACGTC. It codes for CASSPFSRQSYEQYV.

This clone has only one observation. The chain combines TRBV19 with TRBJ1-3; D remains unclear. V lost 11 bases and J 0 bases, leaving 14 bases between the germline ends. The length of the CDR3 is 14 residues. The germline V gene has CDR1 LNHDA and CDR2 SQIVND (reference sequence). The CDR3 DNA is TGTGCCTCCGAGACCGATAGCTCTGGAAACACCATATATTTT. Amino acid sequence: CASETDSSGNTIYF.

The chain joins TRBV5-8 to TRBJ2-3; 12 positions match TRBD2. Germline CDR1 is SGHTS and CDR2 is YDEGEE. This CDR3 contains 16 residues. With V trimmed by 3 bases and J by 0 bases, 2 bases remained unmatched. The DNA of the CDR3 is TGTGCCAGCAGCTCCGGGACTAGCGGGAGCACAGATACGCAGTATTTT. It specifies CASSSGTSGSTDTQYF.

This chain connects TRBV5-1 to TRBJ1-3; D not certain. The length of the CDR3 is 13 residues. Per germline, CDR1 SGHRS and CDR2 YFSETQ. V was cut by 3 bases and J by 0 bases, with 4 bases left in between. This CDR3 is CASSWDSGNTIYF. In DNA form, the CDR3 reads TGCGCCAGCAGCTGGGACTCTGGAAACACCATATATTTT.

This chain joins TRBV5-1 and TRBJ2-6; possible D gene TRBD2, 5 bases. This CDR3 region has 17 residues. Germline assignment: CDR1 SGHRS and CDR2 YFSETQ. V was clipped by 3 bases and J by 0 bases, with 13 bases between them. In DNA form, the CDR3 reads TGCGCCAGCAGCTGGACTGATATGATCTCTGGGGCCAACGTCCTGACTTTC. Its protein is CASSWTDMISGANVLTF.

The chain is built from TRBV10-3 and TRBJ2-1; D is perhaps TRBD1 (5 bases). The CDR3 loop spans 13 amino acids. V shed 7 bases and J shed 6 bases, with 13 bases lying between them. CDR1 is ENHRY, CDR2 SYGVKD, per germline. The CDR3 sequence is CAITPDSANEQFF. The CDR3, as DNA: TGTGCCATCACCCCCGACAGTGCCAATGAGCAGTTCTTC.

V gene TRBV9 combines with J gene TRBJ1-1; TRBD1 matches 8 bases. With V trimmed by 0 bases and J by 1 base, 5 bases remained unmatched. The CDR3 loop spans 16 amino acids. In germline, CDR1 is SGDLS, CDR2 YYNGEE. CDR3 nucleotides: TGTGCCAGCAGCGTAGGGGCAGGGACAGGGAACACTGAAGCTTTCTTT. Translation gives CASSVGAGTGNTEAFF.

The chain combines TRBV28 with TRBJ2-4, with 8 bases matching TRBD1. CDR1 is MDHEN and CDR2 is SYDVKM in the germline V gene. The length of the CDR3 is 16 residues. The J segment lost 0 bases and the V segment lost 2 bases, leaving 3 bases of the junction unmatched. The CDR3 spells CASSLAGGRAKNIQYF. CDR3 nucleotides: TGTGCCAGCAGTTTAGCAGGGGGCAGAGCCAAAAACATTCAGTACTTC.

This CDR3 is CASSQDMAGGPGDEQFF. The CDR3 nucleotides read TGTGCCAGCAGCCAAGATATGGCGGGAGGGCCGGGGGATGAGCAGTTCTTC. The chain uses TRBV4-2 and TRBJ2-1; 9 bases line up with TRBD2. The CDR3 covers 17 residues. The ends lost 0 bases at V and 8 bases at J; junction bases unmatched: 11. Germline V lookup: CDR1 LGHNA, CDR2 YNFKEQ.

The V gene is TRBV2, the J gene TRBJ2-7, with TRBD2 matching over 11 bases. V shed 6 bases, J shed 3 bases, and the junction held 4 bases outside the gene matches. CDR1 SNHLY and CDR2 FYNNEI come from the germline V gene. CDR3 length: 14 amino acids. Here the CDR3 DNA reads TGTGCCAGCAGAGAGACTAGCGGGAACTACGAGCAGTACGTC. This codes for CASRETSGNYEQYV.

The genes are TRBV14 and TRBJ2-2; D unclear. The V and J ends lost 1 base and 3 bases respectively, with 6 bases between them. Germline CDR1 reads SGHDN; CDR2 reads FVKESK. This CDR3 region has 14 residues. CDR3 region: CASSQVPDTGELFF. CDR3 DNA: TGTGCCAGCAGCCAAGTCCCTGACACCGGGGAGCTGTTTTTT. Together with reference TRBV14 and TRBJ2-2, the CDR3 gives the full variable domain: EAGVTQFPSHSVIEKGQTVTLRCDPISGHDNLYWYRRVMGKEIKFLLHFVKESKQDESGMPNNRFLAERTGGTYSTLKVQPAELEDSGVYFCASSQVPDTGELFFGEGSRLTVL.

This sequence joins TRBV27 and TRBJ2-1; no firm D call. Germline V gives CDR1 MNHEY, CDR2 SMNVEV (reference sequence). This CDR3 spans 11 amino acids. Trimming shortened V by 3 bases and J by 4 bases, and 1 base separated the two germline ends. CDR3 region: CASSFYNEQFF. CDR3 nucleotides: TGTGCCAGCAGTTTTTACAATGAGCAGTTCTTC.

This rearrangement joins TRBV5-6 to TRBJ2-3; D is possibly TRBD2 (5 bases). Per the germline V gene, CDR1 is SGHDT and CDR2 is YYEEEE. This CDR3 comprises 15 residues. V was pared by 2 bases and J by 5 bases, with 15 bases between. The chain's CDR3 is CASSFRGLVGDTQYF. The CDR3 coding sequence is TGTGCCAGCAGCTTCCGCGGGTTAGTTGGAGATACGCAGTATTTT.

V gene TRBV9 combines with J gene TRBJ1-4, with D possibly TRBD1 on 6 matching bases. The CDR3 covers 15 residues. Germline loops: CDR1 SGDLS, CDR2 YYNGEE. The V and J ends lost 3 bases and 5 bases respectively, with 14 bases between them. The CDR3 spells CASSEGGRLNEKLFF. The CDR3 region has the DNA TGTGCCAGCAGCGAAGGGGGTCGACTAAATGAAAAACTGTTTTTT.

CDR3 amino acids: CATRDFGVAQYF. Here the CDR3 DNA reads TGTGCCACCAGGGACTTTGGAGTTGCGCAGTATTTT. The chain carries TRBV15 and TRBJ2-3, with D perhaps TRBD2 (5 bases). CDR3 length: 12 amino acids. V gave up 6 bases and J gave up 10 bases, with 14 bases separating them. The germline CDR1 and CDR2 sequences are LNHNV and YYDKDF (reference sequence).

V gene TRBV6-6 combines with J gene TRBJ2-4; a possible D gene is TRBD2 (6 bases). This CDR3 region has 16 residues. Trimming left V 2 bases short and J 0 bases short, with 11 bases between. Germline CDR1 reads MNHNY; CDR2 reads SVGAGI (reference sequence). The CDR3: CASSYEGGLAKNIQYF. In nucleotides, the CDR3 is TGTGCCAGCAGTTACGAAGGAGGGCTAGCCAAAAACATTCAGTACTTC.

This chain joins TRBV4-2 and TRBJ2-7; 8 nucleotides align to TRBD2. With 0 bases clipped from V and 2 bases from J, the junction kept 24 bases outside the gene matches. The CDR3 totals 22 residues. Germline CDR1 LGHNA, CDR2 YNFKEQ. Here the CDR3 DNA reads TGTGCCAGCAGCCAAGATAAAGCGGGAGCTCCGCCGTTCCCGAGTCAGGCCTACGAGCAGTACTTC. Amino acids: CASSQDKAGAPPFPSQAYEQYF.

The chain couples TRBV18 to TRBJ2-5; TRBD1 agrees at 10 bases. CDR3 length equals 14 residues. The germline V gene has CDR1 KGHSH and CDR2 LQKENI. Germline trimming cut 8 bases from V and 4 bases from J; bases unmatched to any gene: 7. CDR3 sequence reads: CASLDRGQGETQYF. The CDR3 DNA reads as TGTGCCAGCCTCGACAGGGGGCAAGGAGAGACCCAGTACTTC.

This chain connects TRBV6-5 to TRBJ2-1; the match to TRBD2 covers 8 bases. The CDR3 has 16 residues. Germline V CDR1 and CDR2: MNHEY, SVGAGI. Trimming at V came to 0 bases and at J to 5 bases, leaving 6 bases not matched to a gene. The CDR3 sequence is CASSYSLAGTDNEQFF. The CDR3 coding sequence is TGTGCCAGCAGTTACTCTCTAGCGGGCACGGACAATGAGCAGTTCTTC.

This clone was found once. The chain is built from TRBV10-2 and TRBJ1-1; D gene ambiguous. Germline V gene sequence: CDR1 WSHSY, CDR2 SAAADI. V was cut by 7 bases and J by 1 base, with 10 bases left in between. The CDR3 runs 13 residues. In DNA, the CDR3 is TGCGCCAGCACCGGAGCCGGGAACACTGAAGCTTTCTTT. Its translation is CASTGAGNTEAFF.

Regarding this clone: One junction end does not reproduce the germline sequence, and a read error may be involved. The CDR3 region is CASSRGLAGGVGELFF. CDR3 DNA: TGTGCTAGCAGCCGGGGACTAGCGGGAGGAGTCGGGGAGCTGTTTTTT. J is TRBJ2-2 and V is TRBV7-7; TRBD2 matches at 15 bases. Looked up from germline, CDR1 is SSHAT and CDR2 is FNYEAQ (reference sequence). CDR3 length: 16 residues.

For the CDR3, the DNA is TGTGCCAGTAGTATGGGCGGCTCAGGGGGCAATGAGCAGTTCTTC. Protein: CASSMGGSGGNEQFF. This chain links TRBV19 with TRBJ2-1, with 7 bases identical to TRBD1. CDR1 is LNHDA, CDR2 SQIVND, per germline (reference sequence). The V segment lost 3 bases and the J segment 6 bases; nucleotides outside the gene matches: 8. The CDR3 contains 15 residues.

This rearrangement joins TRBV19 to TRBJ1-5; no reliable D call. This CDR3 has 15 residues. The germline V and J ends were trimmed by 2 bases and 0 bases, with 8 bases remaining between them. The germline V gene has CDR1 LNHDA and CDR2 SQIVND (reference sequence). Here the CDR3 DNA reads TGTGCCAGTAGTATAAAACCGGATAGCAATCAGCCCCAGCATTTT. Translating gives CASSIKPDSNQPQHF.

This chain joins TRBV11-2 and TRBJ1-2; the D is unclear. From germline, CDR1 is SGHAT and CDR2 FQNNGV. This CDR3 is 15 amino acids long. Trimming removed 8 bases from V and 7 bases from J, with 23 bases in between. The CDR3 reads CASGSIDVVLGGYTF. The CDR3 DNA is TGTGCCAGCGGATCTATAGACGTGGTGTTGGGTGGCTACACCTTC.